This T cell receptor beta chain was identified during a study of cytomegalovirus exposure and HLA in healthy donors. Both 60 Vbeta primers and 13 Jbeta primers went into the PCR. Assay: immunoSEQ multiplex PCR; the TCRdb copy retains only in-frame clones and omits some. The repertoire includes roughly 120,000 clones, about 81% of them detected once, and 1.1% sits in the top ten. Worth noting for this clone: Antigen: not known.

With V trimmed by 3 bases and J by 6 bases, 10 bases remained unmatched. The CDR3 sequence is 17 residues long. The germline gives CDR1 MNHNS, CDR2 SASEGT. Study conclusions and caveats: Association with HLA alleles at 0.05 false discovery rate was found for some 18,000 TCR beta sequences in a later analysis. Some highly shared sequence variants likely arose as a pipeline artifact.

The origin of this receptor is a woman aged 25 to 39 in good health and CMV-seronegative. The specimen was PBMCs. The chain joins TRBV6-1 to TRBJ2-1; 11 bases map to TRBD2. DNA for the CDR3: TGTGCCAGCAGTGAGAAACTAGCGGGAGTGTCTTTCAATGAGCAGTTCTTC. Protein: CASSEKLAGVSFNEQFF.